This T cell receptor beta chain derives from a study of OX40 agonist ivuxolimab in advanced cancers. Describing the broader study: The costimulatory receptor OX40 (CD134) was targeted by ivuxolimab, a fully human IgG2 agonistic monoclonal antibody. Intravenous ivuxolimab was administered to patients every 2 weeks at six dose levels: 0.01, 0.1, 0.3, 1.5, 3 and 10 mg/kg. Of the approximately 53 patients in dose escalation, around 19 had hepatocellular carcinoma, around 15 had melanoma, 9 had renal cell carcinoma and 9 had head and neck cancer. In the dose-escalation cohort, 82.7% of patients were male, and the mean age was 60 years with a range of roughly 23 to 79. Patients were allowed to have had prior anti-PD-1, anti-PD-L1 or anti-CTLA-4 therapy, and approximately 40% of the dose-escalation patients had been treated with checkpoint inhibitors. Three dose-escalation patients achieved partial responses, one with hepatocellular carcinoma and two with cutaneous melanoma. The point of sequencing TCRbeta in the periphery was to test whether ivuxolimab changed TCR sequence diversity and drove clonal T-cell expansion. The monotherapy dose-escalation portion (N of about 52 patients) of the phase I ivuxolimab trial is reported in the paper. Overall study outcomes, separate from this receptor: After ivuxolimab, expanded clones were on average more numerous among CD8+ T cells than among CD4+ T cells. The antigen specificity of the peripheral T cells that underwent clonal expansion was not determined. In the 0.1-3.0 mg/kg groups, partial responders were among the patients with the lowest normalized peripheral clonal expansion, particularly in CD8+ T cells. At doses of 0.1 to 3.0 mg/kg, clonal expansion of both CD4+ and CD8+ blood T cells was observed from baseline to week 6. Low levels of normalized T-cell clonal expansion were also seen in some nonresponding patients.

Notes on this clone: What this receptor recognizes is not known. Nothing much larger sits one base from this clone, and base qualities are not available.

To sequence the TCRbeta CDR3 region, genomic DNA was isolated from the sorted cells. TCRbeta CDR3 regions were sequenced using the immunoSEQ Assay. Drawn from immuneACCESS, this table holds only the in-frame rearrangements with V and J called that TCRdb kept. Clones are partly lost; checked studies trace under half to an unresolved V gene and leave the rest unexplained. The sample table shows some 100,000 clones, and 80% to 95% are seen once. The ten largest clones capture around 3.4% of the sample. There are 15 amino acids in the CDR3, from cysteine to phenylalanine inclusive. The read is trimmed to its CDR3 DNA, 45 bases read in frame from base 1. V has 5 bases trimmed and J has 1 base trimmed; junction bases matching no gene number 7. Taken from the germline V gene (reference sequence), the CDR1 and CDR2 loops are PRHDT and FYEKMQ. The trial excluded patients who had a history of autoimmune disease or were on systemic immunosuppression. Peripheral blood for TCR sequencing was collected from all dose cohorts at baseline, on cycle 4 day 1, and on cycle 7 day 1. The samples were drawn from a first-in-human, open-label, multicenter phase I dose-escalation trial of ivuxolimab. Adults with locally advanced or metastatic melanoma, renal cell carcinoma, hepatocellular carcinoma or head and neck squamous cell carcinoma were enrolled in the trial. Before TCR sequencing, CD4+ T cells and CD8+ T cells were sorted from peripheral blood as separate populations.

The source material was CD4+ or CD8+ T cells sorted from blood, sampled in a trial of the OX40 agonist ivuxolimab. Recombination joined TRBV13 with TRBJ1-1, and 7 junctional nucleotides match TRBD1. This clonotype was sampled from an adult with an advanced solid tumor such as melanoma, head and neck, liver or kidney cancer. The DNA is as follows: TGTGCCAGCAGCCTCCCGGGACAGCGGAACACTGAAGCTTTCTTT. Its amino acids are CASSLPGQRNTEAFF.